These 18 T cell receptor beta chains share one sample of origin, sequenced in a study of T cell responses to AZD1222 COVID-19 vaccine. The assay was immunoSEQ multiplex PCR, and TCRdb's table has in-frame clones only and misses some. The sample has 130,000 to 150,000 clones; around nine tenths are singletons. Here the sequenced sample was peripheral blood, taken on day 0 of AZD1222 vaccination. The receptors stem from an adult in good health.

The V call is TRBV6-5, the J call TRBJ2-3, with a possible D match to TRBD1 (6 bases). Between the trimmed V and J ends, which lost 5 bases and 2 bases, there was a span of 11 bases. Per the germline V gene, CDR1 is MNHEY and CDR2 is SVGAGI. The CDR3 loop spans 14 amino acids. The CDR3 bases are TGTGCCAGCAGTCGACGGGACACCACAGATACGCAGTATTTT. Amino acid sequence: CASSRRDTTDTQYF.

This chain joins TRBV15 and TRBJ2-7; D is perhaps TRBD2 (5 bases). The CDR3 runs to 14 residues. Looked up from germline, CDR1 is LNHNV and CDR2 is YYDKDF (reference sequence). V dropped 6 bases and J dropped 9 bases, with 21 bases sitting between them. The CDR3 spells CATSPTPSQRSQYF. DNA for the CDR3: TGTGCCACCAGTCCCACACCCTCCCAGCGGTCGCAGTACTTC.

The chain links TRBV6-2 or TRBV6-3 to TRBJ2-1; 7 bases are a match to TRBD2. Germline V gene data show CDR1 as MNHEY and CDR2 as SVGEGT. CDR3 length: 15 residues. V lost 0 bases to trimming and J lost 4 bases; unmatched junction nucleotides: 3. In DNA form, the CDR3 reads TGTGCCAGCAGTTACTCGGGACTACTGTACAATGAGCAGTTCTTC. It yields the protein CASSYSGLLYNEQFF.

V gene TRBV30 combines with J gene TRBJ1-2; D is ambiguous. CDR3 length: 15 amino acids. CDR1 GTSNPN and CDR2 SVGIG come from the germline V gene (reference sequence). Trimming took off 2 bases at V and 4 bases at J, with 17 bases between the two ends. This chain's CDR3 is CAWSTPRLRPYGYTF. The CDR3, as DNA: TGTGCCTGGAGTACACCCCGTCTTCGCCCCTATGGCTACACCTTC.

The chain joins TRBV5-1 to TRBJ1-1; TRBD1 agrees at 9 bases. The V gene end was trimmed by 4 bases and the J gene end by 4 bases; junction bases not matched to a gene: 8. The CDR3 has 15 residues. Germline loops: CDR1 SGHRS, CDR2 YFSETQ. The CDR3 spells CASSIQTGGLTEAFF. The CDR3 region has the DNA TGCGCCAGCAGCATACAAACAGGGGGCCTCACTGAAGCTTTCTTT.

V usage is TRBV5-4 and J usage is TRBJ2-7; TRBD2 aligns across 7 bases. Germline values: CDR1 SGHNT, CDR2 YYREEE (reference sequence). After removal of 7 bases from V and 3 bases from J, the junction contained 13 bases not matched to a gene. This CDR3 comprises 15 residues. Written as DNA, the CDR3 is TGTGCCAGCGGGGGACGCACGGGGAGGGACTACGAGCAGTACTTC. Translating it yields CASGGRTGRDYEQYF.

This sequence joins TRBV5-1 and TRBJ1-4, with TRBD1 identical over 8 bases. Germline CDR1 reads SGHRS; CDR2 reads YFSETQ. V gave up 2 bases and J gave up 8 bases; unmatched junction bases: 5. This CDR3 has 14 residues. CDR3 loop: CASSFQGADEKLFF. CDR3 nucleotides: TGCGCCAGCAGCTTCCAGGGGGCTGACGAAAAACTGTTTTTT.

The chain joins TRBV7-2 to TRBJ1-1; D is undetermined. This CDR3 is built from 12 residues. Per germline, CDR1 SGHTA and CDR2 FQGNSA. Trimming took 4 bases from V and 8 from J, leaving 11 bases between them. As DNA, the CDR3 is TGTGCCAGCAGCTCCCGGTGGGAAGAAGCTTTCTTT. Translated: CASSSRWEEAFF. Variable domain in full (rest from reference TRBV7-2 and TRBJ1-1): GAGVSQSPSNKVTEKGKDVELRCDPISGHTALYWYRQSLGQGLEFLIYFQGNSAPDKSGLPSDRFSAERTGGSVSTLTIQRTQQEDSAVYLCASSSRWEEAFFGQGTRLTVV.

V gene TRBV6-2 or TRBV6-3 combines with J gene TRBJ2-1; 7 bases map to TRBD1. Germline-derived CDR1 and CDR2 are MNHEY and SVGEGT. This CDR3 has 16 residues. V was pared by 4 bases and J by 4 bases, with 10 bases of the junction left unmatched. In DNA form, the CDR3 reads TGTGCCAGCAGTTCTCACAGGGGAAGCGCTTACAATGAGCAGTTCTTC. Translating it yields CASSSHRGSAYNEQFF.

The chain is built from TRBV3-1 (or the pseudogene TRBV3-2) and TRBJ2-1, with D hard to call. Germline values: CDR1 LGHDT, CDR2 YNNKEL (reference sequence). Trimming pared 4 bases from V and 1 base from J, leaving 14 bases between. The CDR3 extends over 16 amino acids. For the CDR3, the DNA is TGTGCCAGCAGCCCCGTAAGTGGGCGGTCCTACAATGAGCAGTTCTTC. This encodes CASSPVSGRSYNEQFF.

The chain has TRBV6-1 and TRBJ2-3; weak D call: TRBD1 (7 bases). CDR1 and CDR2 (germline): MNHNS, SASEGT. The CDR3 is 14 residues long. V was clipped by 3 bases and J by 6 bases, with 13 bases between them. The CDR3 spells CASSDRGVWDTQYF. The CDR3 nucleotides read TGTGCCAGCAGTGACAGGGGGGTCTGGGATACGCAGTATTTT.

The V and J genes are TRBV27 and TRBJ1-1; unclear D gene. CDR3 length: 13 residues. Trimming removed 5 bases at V and 6 bases at J, with 13 bases between. Germline lookup yields CDR1 MNHEY and CDR2 SMNVEV (reference sequence). The CDR3 region has the DNA TGTGCCAGCAGTCTCGAAAGAGGCGCTGAAGCTTTCTTT. Translated: CASSLERGAEAFF.

The chain couples TRBV4-1 to TRBJ2-1, with 10 bases matching TRBD2. After removal of 4 bases from V and 6 bases from J, the junction contained 9 bases not matched to a gene. In germline, CDR1 is MGHRA, CDR2 YSYEKL. The CDR3 is 16 amino acids. The chain's CDR3 is CASSRNQVAGGNEQFF. Here the CDR3 DNA reads TGCGCCAGCAGCCGAAACCAGGTAGCGGGAGGCAATGAGCAGTTCTTC.

The chain is built from TRBV5-1 and TRBJ2-7, with 11 nucleotides matching TRBD2. Germline loops: CDR1 SGHRS, CDR2 YFSETQ. The CDR3 totals 15 residues. V dropped 1 base and J dropped 3; count of bases not matched to a gene: 3. The CDR3 region is CASSLRLAGIYEQYF. The CDR3 DNA reads TGCGCCAGCAGCTTGAGACTAGCGGGAATCTACGAGCAGTACTTC.

The chain carries TRBV5-5 and TRBJ2-1, with a possible D match to TRBD1 (6 bases). The CDR3 sequence is 12 residues long. V lost 0 bases and J lost 15, with 13 bases in between. The V gene's germline CDR1 is SGHKS and CDR2 YYEKEE (reference sequence). The CDR3 DNA is TGTGCCAGCAGCTTGGTGGGGGCGGTTCGGTTCTTC. Its protein is CASSLVGAVRFF.

This clone has more than one count but fewer than ten. The chain links TRBV29-1 to TRBJ2-7; 9 bases match TRBD1. In germline, CDR1 is SQVTM, CDR2 ANQGSEA. The length of the CDR3 is 13 residues. Unmatched junction bases numbered 8, after V lost 4 bases and J lost 7 bases. The CDR3 bases are TGCAGCGTTGGGACAGGGGAGGATGGGGAGCAGTACTTC. This gives the protein CSVGTGEDGEQYF.

J is TRBJ1-2 and V is TRBV6-5; D might be TRBD1 (5 bases). The germline V gene encodes CDR1 MNHEY and CDR2 SVGAGI. The V end was cut by 7 bases, the J end by 2 bases, with 14 bases between. CDR3 length: 14 amino acids. Here the CDR3 DNA reads TGTGCCAGCAAGATAGGGACGGGAAACTATGGCTACACCTTC. Its translation is CASKIGTGNYGYTF.

This clone was seen a handful of times. The chain couples TRBV9 to TRBJ2-7; 8 nucleotides match TRBD2. The V gene's germline CDR1 is SGDLS and CDR2 YYNGEE. The CDR3 consists of 15 residues. Germline trimming cut 4 bases from V and 2 bases from J; bases unmatched to any gene: 8. The CDR3: CASSPSAGAPYEQYF. Here the CDR3 DNA reads TGTGCCAGCAGCCCCTCAGCGGGGGCCCCCTACGAGCAGTACTTC.